This T cell receptor (beta chain) was captured by sequencing in a study of blood T cell repertoires in COVID-19. Study summary: COVID-19 samples from acute and convalescent phases originated in the United States, Italy and Spain.

The protocol was immunoSEQ multiplex PCR, while the TCRdb copy is restricted to in-frame clones and leaves out a portion. The sample has fewer than 350,000 clones; around 89% are singletons. This clone has only one observation. The CDR3 totals 15 residues. The junction had 12 bases not matched to a gene; V was cut back by 8 bases and J by 6 bases. Germline loops: CDR1 LNHDA, CDR2 SQIVND (reference sequence). The study drew participants aged 18 to 89 years from 20 to 30 US areas. Donors were grouped by their self-reported clinical history. Sequenced sample: PBMCs or T cells enriched from blood (not recorded which). The TCR comes from a woman in her 30s with acute COVID-19. This chain links TRBV19 with TRBJ1-2, with 10 bases lining up with TRBD1. CDR3 in amino acids: CASRKTRDRGDGYTF. Written as DNA, the CDR3 is TGTGCCAGTCGGAAGACCCGGGACAGGGGTGATGGCTACACCTTC.